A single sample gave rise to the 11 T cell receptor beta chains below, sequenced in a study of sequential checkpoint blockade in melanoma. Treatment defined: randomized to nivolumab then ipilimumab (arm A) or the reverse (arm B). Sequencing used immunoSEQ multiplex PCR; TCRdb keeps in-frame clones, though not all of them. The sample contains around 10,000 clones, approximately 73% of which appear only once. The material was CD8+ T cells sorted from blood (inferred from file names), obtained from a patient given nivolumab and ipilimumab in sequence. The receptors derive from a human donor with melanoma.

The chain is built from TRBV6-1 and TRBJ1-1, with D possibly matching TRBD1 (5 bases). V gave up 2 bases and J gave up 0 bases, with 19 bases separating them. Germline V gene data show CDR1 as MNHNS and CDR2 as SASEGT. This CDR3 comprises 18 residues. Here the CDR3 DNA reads TGTGCCAGCAGTGAATGGAGACAGCGGGCCCTATTGAACACTGAAGCTTTCTTT. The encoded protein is CASSEWRQRALLNTEAFF.

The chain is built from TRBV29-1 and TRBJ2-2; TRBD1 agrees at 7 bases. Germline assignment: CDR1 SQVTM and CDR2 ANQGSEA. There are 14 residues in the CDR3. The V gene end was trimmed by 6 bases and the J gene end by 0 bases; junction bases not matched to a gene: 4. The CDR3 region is CSVAQGANTGELFF. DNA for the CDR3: TGCAGCGTCGCCCAGGGGGCGAACACCGGGGAGCTGTTTTTT.

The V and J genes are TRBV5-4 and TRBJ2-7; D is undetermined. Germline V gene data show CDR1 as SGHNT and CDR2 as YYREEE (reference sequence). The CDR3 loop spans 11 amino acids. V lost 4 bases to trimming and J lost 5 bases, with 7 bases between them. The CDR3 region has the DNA TGTGCCAGCAGCCACGGTCACGAGCAGTACTTC. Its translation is CASSHGHEQYF.

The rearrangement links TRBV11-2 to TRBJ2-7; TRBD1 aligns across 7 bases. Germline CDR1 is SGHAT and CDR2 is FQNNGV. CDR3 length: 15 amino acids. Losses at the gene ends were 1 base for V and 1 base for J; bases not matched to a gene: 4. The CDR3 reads CASSLVSQGSYEQYF. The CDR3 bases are TGTGCCAGCAGCTTAGTATCACAGGGGTCCTACGAGCAGTACTTC.

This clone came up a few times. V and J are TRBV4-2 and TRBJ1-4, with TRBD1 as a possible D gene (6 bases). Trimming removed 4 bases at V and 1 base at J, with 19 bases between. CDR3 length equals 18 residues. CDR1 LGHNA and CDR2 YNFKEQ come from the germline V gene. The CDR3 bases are TGTGCCAGCAGCCCGAACAACAGGGTATTGCAAACTAATGAAAAACTGTTTTTT. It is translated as CASSPNNRVLQTNEKLFF.

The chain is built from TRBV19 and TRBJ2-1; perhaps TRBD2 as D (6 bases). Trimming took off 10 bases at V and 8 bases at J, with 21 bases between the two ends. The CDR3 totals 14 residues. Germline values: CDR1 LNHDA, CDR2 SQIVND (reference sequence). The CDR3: CATKAWGDGDEQFF. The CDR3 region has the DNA TGTGCCACCAAGGCTTGGGGGGACGGAGATGAGCAGTTCTTC.

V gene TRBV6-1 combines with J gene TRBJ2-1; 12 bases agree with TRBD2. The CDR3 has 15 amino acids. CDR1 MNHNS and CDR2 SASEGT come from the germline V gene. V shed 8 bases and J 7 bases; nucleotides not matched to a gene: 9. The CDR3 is CASGGLAGNWNEQFF. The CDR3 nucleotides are TGTGCCAGCGGAGGACTAGCGGGGAACTGGAATGAGCAGTTCTTC.

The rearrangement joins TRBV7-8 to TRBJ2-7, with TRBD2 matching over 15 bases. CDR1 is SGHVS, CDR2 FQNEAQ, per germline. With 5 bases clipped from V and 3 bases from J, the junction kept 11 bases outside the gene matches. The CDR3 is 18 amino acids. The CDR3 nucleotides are TGTGCCAGCAGCCGGCCGAAGGGACTAGCGGGGGGTGGCTACGAGCAGTACTTC. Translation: CASSRPKGLAGGGYEQYF.

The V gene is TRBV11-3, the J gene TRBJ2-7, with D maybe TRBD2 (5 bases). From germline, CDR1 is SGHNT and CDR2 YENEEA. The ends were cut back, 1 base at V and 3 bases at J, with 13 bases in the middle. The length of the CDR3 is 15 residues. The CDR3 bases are TGTGCCAGCAGCTTAGGTGAGGGAATCGGCTACGAGCAGTACTTC. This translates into CASSLGEGIGYEQYF.

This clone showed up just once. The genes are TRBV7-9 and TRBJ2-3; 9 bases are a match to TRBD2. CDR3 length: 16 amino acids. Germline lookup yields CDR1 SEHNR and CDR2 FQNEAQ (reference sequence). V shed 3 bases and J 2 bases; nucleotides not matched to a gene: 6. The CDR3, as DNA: TGTGCCAGCAGCTTGTTGGGGACTAGCAACACAGATACGCAGTATTTT. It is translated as CASSLLGTSNTDTQYF.

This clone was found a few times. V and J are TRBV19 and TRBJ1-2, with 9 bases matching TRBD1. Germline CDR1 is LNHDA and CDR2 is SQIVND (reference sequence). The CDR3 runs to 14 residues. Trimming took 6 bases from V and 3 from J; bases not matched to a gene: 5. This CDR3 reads CASSHRGRDYGYTF. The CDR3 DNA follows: TGTGCCAGTAGCCACAGGGGGCGCGACTATGGCTACACCTTC.